This entry describes one TCR beta chain. Antigen specificity is unknown. The data stem from a study of T cell responses to AZD1222 COVID-19 vaccine. Per the germline V gene, CDR1 is LGHNT and CDR2 is FRNRAP. The CDR3 extends over 12 amino acids. V lost 6 bases, J lost 3 bases, and 6 bases lay in between. Study outcomes and limitations: Most donors were white British and more were female, and clonal diversity was possibly underestimated. Mapped onto spike, vaccine-associated CD4 TCRs spanned it and were dominant at 160-218 and 743-854. Targets within unmutated variant regions were reportedly found for nearly half of spike-specific TCRs.

Repertoires were generated with immunoSEQ multiplex PCR, while TCRdb's copy carries only in-frame clones and drops some. The sample carries roughly 150,000 clones, roughly nine tenths recorded once. This specimen consisted of peripheral blood, obtained 28 days after the second AZD1222 dose. This chain connects TRBV12-5 to TRBJ1-5, with unresolved D. This sequence originates from an adult who received the AZD1222 COVID-19 vaccine. The CDR3 DNA sequence: TGTGCTAGTGGATCCTACAATCAGCCCCAGCATTTT. Residues: CASGSYNQPQHF.